The rows below give T cell receptor beta chains drawn from one sample of a study of shared clonotypes between healthy human individuals. Measured with immunoSEQ multiplex PCR; TCRdb has only the in-frame clones, and not every one. Of about a million clones listed, around four fifths were seen once; the top ten hold approximately 1.5%. The source material was memory CD4+ T cells sorted from blood. These TCRs come from a young man in good health. Each CDR3 is given with its conserved first and last residue. D genes are given only for firm matches. The size entry is marked missing in some rows and otherwise reads once, few, many or a size class.

v_call: TRBV6-1; j_call: TRBJ2-7; clone_size: .; d_call: .; cdr3_aa: CASSEGFGEYF; cdr3_nt: TGTGCCAGCAGTGAGGGGTTTGGGGAGTACTTC
v_call: TRBV19; j_call: TRBJ2-6; clone_size: .; d_call: .; cdr3_aa: CASRQTWSSGANVLTF; cdr3_nt: TGTGCCAGTAGACAGACCTGGAGCTCTGGGGCCAACGTCCTGACTTTC
v_call: TRBV6-1; j_call: TRBJ1-5; clone_size: .; d_call: .; cdr3_aa: CASENRAFNQPQHF; cdr3_nt: TGTGCCAGCGAGAACCGGGCCTTCAATCAGCCCCAGCATTTT
v_call: TRBV18; j_call: TRBJ1-6; clone_size: .; d_call: TRBD1; cdr3_aa: CASSADRGYNSPLHF; cdr3_nt: TGTGCCAGCTCAGCAGACAGGGGGTATAATTCACCCCTCCACTTT
v_call: TRBV10-3; j_call: TRBJ1-5; clone_size: .; d_call: .; cdr3_aa: CAMSRGSDQPQHF; cdr3_nt: TGTGCCATGAGTAGGGGCAGCGACCAGCCCCAGCATTTT
v_call: TRBV28; j_call: TRBJ1-4; clone_size: .; d_call: TRBD1; cdr3_aa: CASSTPEGGQGYEKLFF; cdr3_nt: TGTGCCAGCAGTACACCCGAGGGGGGACAGGGTTACGAAAAACTGTTTTTT
v_call: TRBV11-1; j_call: TRBJ2-1; clone_size: .; d_call: TRBD1; cdr3_aa: CASSRDRGSSYNEQFF; cdr3_nt: TGTGCCAGCAGTCGTGACAGGGGCAGTTCCTACAATGAGCAGTTCTTC
v_call: TRBV4-1; j_call: TRBJ1-5; clone_size: .; d_call: .; cdr3_aa: CASSQDRMGLSNQPQHF; cdr3_nt: TGCGCCAGCAGCCAAGATCGAATGGGCCTGAGCAATCAGCCCCAGCATTTT
v_call: TRBV29-1; j_call: TRBJ1-2; clone_size: .; d_call: .; cdr3_aa: CSVEVVRVYTF; cdr3_nt: TGCAGCGTTGAAGTCGTCAGGGTCTACACCTTC
v_call: TRBV7-6; j_call: TRBJ2-5; clone_size: .; d_call: .; cdr3_aa: CASATGPQETQYF; cdr3_nt: TGTGCCAGCGCAACTGGTCCCCAAGAGACCCAGTACTTC
v_call: TRBV7-3; j_call: TRBJ1-1; clone_size: few; d_call: .; cdr3_aa: CASRPGGLNTEAFF; cdr3_nt: TGTGCCAGCAGGCCCGGTGGGTTGAACACTGAAGCTTTCTTT
v_call: TRBV6-5; j_call: TRBJ1-5; clone_size: .; d_call: .; cdr3_aa: CASSYRQADHQPQHF; cdr3_nt: TGTGCCAGCAGTTACCGGCAGGCCGACCATCAGCCCCAGCATTTT
v_call: TRBV19; j_call: TRBJ1-1; clone_size: .; d_call: .; cdr3_aa: CASTRGMNTEAFF; cdr3_nt: TGTGCCAGTACAAGGGGAATGAACACTGAAGCTTTCTTT
v_call: TRBV5-1; j_call: TRBJ2-4; clone_size: .; d_call: .; cdr3_aa: CASPFQGRLAKNIQYF; cdr3_nt: TGCGCCAGCCCCTTTCAGGGGAGGTTAGCCAAAAACATTCAGTACTTC
v_call: TRBV20-1; j_call: TRBJ1-1; clone_size: .; d_call: .; cdr3_aa: CSAPDIPEAFF; cdr3_nt: TGCAGTGCTCCTGACATTCCTGAAGCTTTCTTT
v_call: TRBV19; j_call: TRBJ1-6; clone_size: .; d_call: TRBD1; cdr3_aa: CASSPRDRGLSPLHF; cdr3_nt: TGTGCCAGTAGTCCCCGGGACAGGGGCCTTTCACCCCTCCACTTT
v_call: TRBV2; j_call: TRBJ2-3; clone_size: .; d_call: .; cdr3_aa: CASSESAPRTDTQYF; cdr3_nt: TGTGCCAGCAGTGAGTCGGCACCCCGCACAGATACGCAGTATTTT
v_call: TRBV18; j_call: TRBJ2-3; clone_size: .; d_call: .; cdr3_aa: CASSPQYPKDTQYF; cdr3_nt: TGTGCCAGCTCACCCCAATACCCAAAGGATACGCAGTATTTT
v_call: TRBV10-2; j_call: TRBJ2-2; clone_size: once; d_call: .; cdr3_aa: CASSRQERSNTGELFF; cdr3_nt: TGCGCCAGCAGCCGACAGGAAAGATCGAACACCGGGGAGCTGTTTTTT
v_call: TRBV18; j_call: TRBJ2-1; clone_size: once; d_call: TRBD2; cdr3_aa: CASSPPGTSGDNEQFF; cdr3_nt: TGTGCCAGCTCACCACCCGGGACTAGCGGGGATAATGAGCAGTTCTTC
v_call: TRBV28; j_call: TRBJ2-7; clone_size: .; d_call: TRBD2; cdr3_aa: CASRSGGAYEQYF; cdr3_nt: TGTGCCAGCAGGAGCGGGGGGGCGTACGAGCAGTACTTC
v_call: TRBV11-3; j_call: TRBJ2-7; clone_size: .; d_call: .; cdr3_aa: CASSLGGSSSYEQYF; cdr3_nt: TGTGCCAGCAGCTTAGGGGGCTCGAGCTCCTACGAGCAGTACTTC
v_call: TRBV7-9; j_call: TRBJ1-6; clone_size: .; d_call: TRBD1; cdr3_aa: CASSKGQGNSPLHF; cdr3_nt: TGTGCCAGCAGCAAGGGACAGGGTAATTCACCCCTCCACTTT
v_call: TRBV7-2; j_call: TRBJ2-2; clone_size: once; d_call: .; cdr3_aa: CASSLSVTGELFF; cdr3_nt: TGTGCCAGCAGCTTATCGGTCACCGGGGAGCTGTTTTTT
v_call: TRBV5-1; j_call: TRBJ1-3; clone_size: .; d_call: .; cdr3_aa: CASSLDGVSGNTIYF; cdr3_nt: TGCGCCAGCAGCTTGGACGGAGTCTCTGGAAACACCATATATTTT
v_call: TRBV19; j_call: TRBJ1-5; clone_size: .; d_call: .; cdr3_aa: CASSGLFKGSNQPQHF; cdr3_nt: TGTGCCAGTAGTGGGCTTTTTAAGGGGAGCAATCAGCCCCAGCATTTT
v_call: TRBV7-2; j_call: TRBJ2-1; clone_size: .; d_call: .; cdr3_aa: CASSDPGQHEQFF; cdr3_nt: TGTGCCAGCAGCGATCCCGGACAGCATGAGCAGTTCTTC
v_call: TRBV19; j_call: TRBJ2-2; clone_size: .; d_call: .; cdr3_aa: CASSITGELFF; cdr3_nt: TGTGCCAGTAGTATCACCGGGGAGCTGTTTTTT
v_call: TRBV27; j_call: TRBJ1-6; clone_size: .; d_call: .; cdr3_aa: CASSLSGPGVGSPLHF; cdr3_nt: TGTGCCAGCAGTTTATCGGGTCCCGGGGTTGGGTCACCCCTCCACTTT
v_call: TRBV19; j_call: TRBJ1-5; clone_size: .; d_call: .; cdr3_aa: CASSGREHSNQPQHF; cdr3_nt: TGTGCCAGTAGCGGGCGTGAACATAGCAATCAGCCCCAGCATTTT
v_call: TRBV9; j_call: TRBJ2-1; clone_size: .; d_call: .; cdr3_aa: CASQRGEDYNEQFF; cdr3_nt: TGTGCCAGCCAACGCGGGGAGGATTACAATGAGCAGTTCTTC
v_call: TRBV5-4; j_call: TRBJ1-1; clone_size: .; d_call: .; cdr3_aa: CASSLAGGRTEAFF; cdr3_nt: TGTGCCAGCAGCTTGGCGGGGGGGCGCACTGAAGCTTTCTTT
v_call: TRBV2; j_call: TRBJ2-5; clone_size: .; d_call: .; cdr3_aa: CASSDQAAQYF; cdr3_nt: TGTGCCAGCAGTGATCAGGCGGCCCAGTACTTC
v_call: TRBV5-4; j_call: TRBJ2-5; clone_size: .; d_call: .; cdr3_aa: CASSSASSQETQYF; cdr3_nt: TGTGCCAGCAGCTCAGCGAGTTCCCAAGAGACCCAGTACTTC
v_call: TRBV2; j_call: TRBJ1-4; clone_size: .; d_call: .; cdr3_aa: CASKRTEREKLFF; cdr3_nt: TGTGCCAGCAAACGGACAGAAAGGGAAAAACTGTTTTTT
v_call: TRBV6-5; j_call: TRBJ1-6; clone_size: .; d_call: .; cdr3_aa: CASTYSSYNSPLHF; cdr3_nt: TGTGCCAGCACGTACAGCTCCTATAATTCACCCCTCCACTTT
v_call: TRBV18; j_call: TRBJ2-3; clone_size: .; d_call: .; cdr3_aa: CASSRDTQYF; cdr3_nt: TGTGCCAGCTCACGAGATACGCAGTATTTT
v_call: TRBV30; j_call: TRBJ1-4; clone_size: .; d_call: .; cdr3_aa: CAWSSQLNEKLFF; cdr3_nt: TGTGCCTGGAGTAGCCAGCTAAATGAAAAACTGTTTTTT
v_call: TRBV5-8; j_call: TRBJ1-1; clone_size: once; d_call: .; cdr3_aa: CASSPGLFTEAFF; cdr3_nt: TGTGCCAGCAGCCCGGGACTGTTCACTGAAGCTTTCTTT
v_call: TRBV12-2; j_call: TRBJ1-1; clone_size: once; d_call: .; cdr3_aa: CASRFPRATEAFF; cdr3_nt: TGTGCAAGTCGCTTTCCTCGGGCGACTGAAGCTTTCTTT
v_call: TRBV19; j_call: TRBJ1-2; clone_size: .; d_call: .; cdr3_aa: CASSIQGRTGYTF; cdr3_nt: TGTGCCAGTAGCATCCAGGGGAGAACTGGCTACACCTTC
v_call: TRBV5-4; j_call: TRBJ1-2; clone_size: .; d_call: TRBD1; cdr3_aa: CASSSWTGGIYGYTF; cdr3_nt: TGTGCCAGCAGCTCCTGGACAGGGGGCATCTATGGCTACACCTTC
v_call: TRBV7-2; j_call: TRBJ2-7; clone_size: once; d_call: .; cdr3_aa: CASSLDVSYEQYF; cdr3_nt: TGTGCCAGCAGCTTGGACGTCTCCTACGAGCAGTACTTC
v_call: TRBV11-2; j_call: TRBJ1-3; clone_size: .; d_call: TRBD1; cdr3_aa: CASRRRATGESGNTIYF; cdr3_nt: TGTGCCAGCAGGCGACGCGCAACAGGGGAGTCTGGAAACACCATATATTTT
v_call: TRBV7-2; j_call: TRBJ1-1; clone_size: .; d_call: .; cdr3_aa: CASSSHGRNTEAFF; cdr3_nt: TGTGCCAGCAGCTCCCACGGGAGGAACACTGAAGCTTTCTTT
v_call: TRBV27; j_call: TRBJ1-1; clone_size: few; d_call: TRBD1; cdr3_aa: CASSPGPPGGRNTEAFF; cdr3_nt: TGTGCCAGCAGTCCCGGCCCCCCAGGGGGTCGGAACACTGAAGCTTTCTTT
v_call: TRBV11-2; j_call: TRBJ1-3; clone_size: .; d_call: .; cdr3_aa: CASSTRAGAGNTIYF; cdr3_nt: TGTGCCAGCAGCACCAGGGCAGGGGCTGGAAACACCATATATTTT
v_call: TRBV19; j_call: TRBJ2-7; clone_size: many; d_call: TRBD1; cdr3_aa: CASSIQQGTYEQYF; cdr3_nt: TGTGCCAGTAGTATCCAACAGGGGACCTACGAGCAGTACTTC
v_call: TRBV7-2; j_call: TRBJ2-3; clone_size: .; d_call: TRBD2; cdr3_aa: CASSPRGSSTDTQYF; cdr3_nt: TGTGCCAGCAGCCCCCGCGGGAGCTCCACAGATACGCAGTATTTT
v_call: TRBV27; j_call: TRBJ2-7; clone_size: few; d_call: TRBD1; cdr3_aa: CASSLGQGIYEQYF; cdr3_nt: TGTGCCAGCAGTTTGGGACAGGGTATCTACGAGCAGTACTTC
v_call: TRBV5-1; j_call: TRBJ2-5; clone_size: .; d_call: .; cdr3_aa: CASSWGRQEEETQYF; cdr3_nt: TGCGCCAGCAGCTGGGGACGACAGGAAGAAGAGACCCAGTACTTC
v_call: TRBV7-2; j_call: TRBJ1-1; clone_size: .; d_call: .; cdr3_aa: CASRIASVNTEAFF; cdr3_nt: TGTGCCAGCAGAATAGCGTCTGTGAACACTGAAGCTTTCTTT
v_call: TRBV5-1; j_call: TRBJ1-5; clone_size: .; d_call: .; cdr3_aa: CASSLDSGYNQPQHF; cdr3_nt: TGCGCCAGCAGCTTGGATTCCGGCTACAATCAGCCCCAGCATTTT
v_call: TRBV5-4; j_call: TRBJ2-3; clone_size: .; d_call: TRBD2; cdr3_aa: CASSQLLAGGQTDTQYF; cdr3_nt: TGTGCCAGCAGCCAGCTTCTAGCGGGGGGGCAGACAGATACGCAGTATTTT